This entry lists 5 T cell receptor beta chains sequenced from one sample in a study of blood T cells in healthy people across ages. Then a second PCR, running roughly 7 to 11 cycles, was carried out with a sample-barcoded 5' primer and a J-beta primer mix. Each CDR3 protein gets one entry after TCRdb re-called the 5' RACE reads with MiXCR. The sample yields hundreds of thousands of distinct CDR3 sequences, around 21% seen once. Sequencing input: blood. These receptors all come from a man in his 70s in good health.

The chain employs TRBV21-1 and TRBJ2-7; the table's D call, TRBD1, has no DNA check behind it. TRBV21-1 is designated a pseudogene. The CDR3 totals 17 residues. CDR3 in DNA: TGTGCCAGCAGCAAATGGGGAACGGTTCTGCCCCCCTACGAGCAGTACTTC. It translates to CASSKWGTVLPPYEQYF.

In this sample, this clonotype turned up a few times. The chain carries TRBV12-3 or TRBV12-4 and TRBJ2-5; maybe TRBD2 (6 bases). The CDR3 length is 14 residues. Trimming took off 5 bases at V and 4 bases at J, with 14 bases between the two ends. The CDR3 is CASSAETSRETQYF. The CDR3 bases are TGTGCCAGCAGTGCCGAGACTAGTCGAGAGACCCAGTACTTC.

This chain connects TRBV3-1 to TRBJ1-4; D remains unclear. The CDR3 covers 14 residues. Germline V gives CDR1 LGHDT, CDR2 YNNKEL (reference sequence). V was trimmed by 1 base and J by 8 bases, leaving 11 bases between them. CDR3 residues: CASSQGAEMEKLFF. The DNA for the CDR3 is TGTGCCAGCAGCCAAGGGGCAGAAATGGAAAAACTGTTTTTT. Complete variable domain (other parts from reference TRBV3-1 and TRBJ1-4): DTAVSQTPKYLVTQMGNDKSIKCEQNLGHDTMYWYKQDSKKFLKIMFSYNNKELIINETVPNRFSPKSPDKAHLNLHINSLELGDSAVYFCASSQGAEMEKLFFGSGTQLSVL.

DNA of the CDR3: TGCAGCGTTCGACAAGGGGGGCTAGCGGCCATCTACGAGCAGTACTTC. Encoded protein: CSVRQGGLAAIYEQYF. The chain links TRBV29-1 to TRBJ2-5, with D perhaps TRBD2 (7 bases). TRBJ2-7 explains the end of the DNA better; the J call may be wrong. This CDR3 has 16 residues. Germline V gene lookup returns CDR1 SQVTM and CDR2 ANQGSEA.

The chain couples TRBV12-3 or TRBV12-4 to TRBJ2-5; TRBD1 is a possible D gene (6 bases). V was clipped by 6 bases and J by 3 bases, with 11 bases between them. This CDR3 contains 13 residues. The CDR3 is CASRTGYKETQYF. The CDR3 DNA reads as TGTGCCAGCAGGACAGGATATAAAGAGACCCAGTACTTC.